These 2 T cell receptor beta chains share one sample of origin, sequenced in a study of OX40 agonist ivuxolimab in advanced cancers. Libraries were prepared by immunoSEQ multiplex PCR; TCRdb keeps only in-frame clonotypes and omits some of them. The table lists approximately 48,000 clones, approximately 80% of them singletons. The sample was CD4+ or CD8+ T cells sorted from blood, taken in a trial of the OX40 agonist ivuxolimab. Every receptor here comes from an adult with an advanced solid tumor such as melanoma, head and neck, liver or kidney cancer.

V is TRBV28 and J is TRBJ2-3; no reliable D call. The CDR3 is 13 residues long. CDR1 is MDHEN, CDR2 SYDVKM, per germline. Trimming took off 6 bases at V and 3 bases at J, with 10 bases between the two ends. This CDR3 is CASRFGPTDTQYF. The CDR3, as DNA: TGTGCCAGCAGATTTGGACCGACAGATACGCAGTATTTT.

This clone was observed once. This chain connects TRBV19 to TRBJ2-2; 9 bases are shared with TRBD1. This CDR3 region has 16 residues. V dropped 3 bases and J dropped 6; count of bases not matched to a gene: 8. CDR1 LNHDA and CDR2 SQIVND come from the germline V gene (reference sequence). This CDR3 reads CASSMGPGQGAGELFF. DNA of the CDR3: TGTGCCAGTAGTATGGGGCCGGGACAGGGTGCCGGGGAGCTGTTTTTT. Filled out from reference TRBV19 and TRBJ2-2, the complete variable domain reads DGGITQSPKYLFRKEGQNVTLSCEQNLNHDAMYWYRQDPGQGLRLIYYSQIVNDFQKGDIAEGYSVSREKKESFPLTVTSAQKNPTAFYLCASSMGPGQGAGELFFGEGSRLTVL.